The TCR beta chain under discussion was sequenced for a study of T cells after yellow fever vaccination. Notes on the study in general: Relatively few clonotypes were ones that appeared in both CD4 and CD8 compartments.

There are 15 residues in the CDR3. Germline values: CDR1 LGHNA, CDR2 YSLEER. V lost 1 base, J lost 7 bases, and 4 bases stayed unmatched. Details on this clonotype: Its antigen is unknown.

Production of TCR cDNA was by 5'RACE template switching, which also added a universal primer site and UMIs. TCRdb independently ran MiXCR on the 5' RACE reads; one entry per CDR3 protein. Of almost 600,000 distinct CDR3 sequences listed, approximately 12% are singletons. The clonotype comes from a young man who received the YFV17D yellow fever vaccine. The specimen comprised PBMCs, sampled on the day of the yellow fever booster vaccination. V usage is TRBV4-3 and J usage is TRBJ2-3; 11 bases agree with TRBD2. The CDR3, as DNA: TGCGCCAGCAGCCAAGTTAGCGGGAGGGGCAATACGCAGTATTTT. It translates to CASSQVSGRGNTQYF.